A selection of T cell receptor beta chains follows, all from one sample in a study of shared clonotypes between healthy human individuals. Measured with immunoSEQ multiplex PCR; TCRdb has only the in-frame clones, and not every one. This sample has roughly 500,000 clones, with 75% to 85% found just once. Sample: PBMCs. All receptors come from a woman in her thirties or forties in good health. Some clones in this sample may be carry-over from other donors' samples. The CDR3 runs from the conserved cysteine through the conserved F or W. The D gene is left open where the match is weak. Size tells how often a clone was seen (once, few, many) or the class of an expanded clone, and some rows leave it out.

-,12,TRBV15,TRBJ2-5,few,CATSTYQETQYF,TGTGCCACCAGCACATACCAAGAGACCCAGTACTTC
-,13,TRBV18,TRBJ2-5,-,CASSPGGQETQYF,TGTGCCAGCTCACCCGGAGGGCAAGAGACCCAGTACTTC
-,13,TRBV5-5,TRBJ2-7,few,CASSLSSIHEQYF,TGTGCCAGCAGCCTCTCCTCCATCCACGAGCAGTACTTC
-,16,TRBV7-8,TRBJ2-3,-,CASSWWTSGSPRTQYF,TGTGCCAGCAGCTGGTGGACGTCTGGGAGCCCCCGCACGCAGTATTTT
-,13,TRBV19,TRBJ1-1,-,CASSTHKNTEAFF,TGTGCCAGTAGTACCCACAAGAACACTGAAGCTTTCTTT
-,15,TRBV7-8,TRBJ2-1,many,CASSLRRFPTNEQFF,TGTGCCAGCAGCTTAAGGCGTTTTCCGACAAATGAGCAGTTCTTC
TRBD1,12,TRBV30,TRBJ1-2,many,CAWMRDRGGYTF,TGTGCCTGGATGAGGGACAGGGGTGGCTACACCTTC
TRBD2,18,TRBV11-2,TRBJ2-4,-,CASSSEGTSGGIKNIQYF,TGTGCCAGCAGCTCCGAGGGAACTAGCGGGGGAATCAAAAACATTCAGTACTTC
TRBD1,15,TRBV28,TRBJ1-5,-,CASGFYRGGNQPQHF,TGTGCCAGCGGGTTCTACAGGGGGGGCAATCAGCCCCAGCATTTT
-,14,TRBV18,TRBJ2-5,-,CASSPTAGQETQYF,TGTGCCAGCTCACCGACAGCAGGACAAGAGACCCAGTACTTC
-,13,TRBV19,TRBJ2-7,-,CASSIGEPYEQYF,TGTGCCAGTAGTATCGGGGAACCCTACGAGCAGTACTTC
TRBD2,16,TRBV6-4,TRBJ2-3,-,CASSELAGDSTDTQYF,TGTGCCAGCAGTGAACTAGCGGGAGACAGCACAGATACGCAGTATTTT
-,11,TRBV29-1,TRBJ2-5,-,CSVGLQETQYF,TGCAGCGTTGGACTCCAAGAGACCCAGTACTTC
-,17,TRBV11-3,TRBJ2-7,-,CASSLATQGIKTYEQYF,TGTGCCAGCAGCTTAGCAACCCAGGGGATTAAAACCTACGAGCAGTACTTC
TRBD1,15,TRBV11-3,TRBJ1-1,-,CASSSGQGSDTEAFF,TGTGCCAGCAGCTCCGGACAGGGGAGTGACACTGAAGCTTTCTTT
-,13,TRBV29-1,TRBJ2-1,-,CSGLANAYNEQFF,TGCAGCGGTCTAGCTAACGCCTACAATGAGCAGTTCTTC
TRBD2,12,TRBV7-3,TRBJ2-3,-,CASSPTGGGQYF,TGTGCCAGCAGTCCTACGGGAGGGGGGCAGTATTTT
-,14,TRBV6-4,TRBJ2-1,-,CASSDRGDYDEQFF,TGTGCCAGCAGTGACAGGGGAGACTATGATGAGCAGTTCTTC
TRBD2,15,TRBV6-5,TRBJ2-3,-,CASRRTSGTSYTQYF,TGTGCCAGCAGGAGGACTAGCGGAACCAGTTATACGCAGTATTTT
-,16,TRBV7-2,TRBJ1-3,-,CASSRRSTGGGNTIYF,TGTGCCAGCAGCCGCCGCTCTACGGGTGGTGGAAACACCATATATTTT
-,14,TRBV9,TRBJ1-2,many,CASSVGSGNYGYTF,TGTGCCAGCAGCGTAGGCTCAGGCAACTATGGCTACACCTTC
TRBD1,13,TRBV30,TRBJ1-1,few,CAWDRGRDTEAFF,TGTGCCTGGGACAGGGGGCGGGACACTGAAGCTTTCTTT
-,13,TRBV5-8,TRBJ1-1,few,CASRGRGYTEAFF,TGTGCCAGCAGGGGGAGGGGGTACACTGAAGCTTTCTTT